Listed below are T cell receptor beta chains from one sample, sequenced in a study of Tregs in tolerant kidney transplant recipients. Data came from immunoSEQ multiplex PCR; TCRdb stores just in-frame clones and leaves some out. The sample lists tens of thousands of clones, approximately 90% occurring once. Sequenced here: CD8+ T cells from blood (PBMCs), sampled 24 months after the transplant. These receptors were taken from a human patient who received a combined kidney and bone marrow transplant. Some T cells may have originated in the graft donor. The CDR3 runs from the conserved cysteine through the conserved F or W. The order of the fields is clone size, D gene, V gene, J gene, CDR3 protein, CDR3 DNA. A D gene is named only where the DNA matches it firmly. The size field is filled for only some rows; it gives once, few, many or a size class.

NA	TRBD1	TRBV2	TRBJ1-1	CASSEVLTGRTEAFF	TGTGCCAGCAGTGAGGTTTTGACAGGGCGCACTGAAGCTTTCTTT
NA	NA	TRBV9	TRBJ2-5	CASSLGGTQETQYF	TGTGCCAGCAGCCTAGGCGGCACACAAGAGACCCAGTACTTC
NA	TRBD2	TRBV13	TRBJ2-5	CASSLFQAGLYQETQYF	TGTGCCAGCAGCTTGTTTCAAGCGGGATTGTACCAAGAGACCCAGTACTTC
once	NA	TRBV27	TRBJ2-2	CASKFALLGGLAGELFF	TGTGCCAGCAAGTTTGCCCTGCTGGGGGGATTGGCCGGGGAGCTGTTTTTT
NA	NA	TRBV4-1	TRBJ1-2	CASSQPRGDGYTF	TGCGCCAGCAGCCAACCTCGGGGGGATGGCTACACCTTC
NA	NA	TRBV5-8	TRBJ1-1	CASSPLPGVRDTEAFF	TGTGCCAGCAGCCCCCTCCCGGGTGTCCGGGACACTGAAGCTTTCTTT
NA	NA	TRBV11-2	TRBJ1-2	CASSLGAGLNYGYTF	TGTGCCAGCAGCTTAGGTGCAGGGCTTAACTATGGCTACACCTTC
NA	TRBD2	TRBV19	TRBJ2-5	CASSLAGGLFETQYF	TGTGCCAGTAGTCTAGCGGGGGGGCTCTTTGAGACCCAGTACTTC
once	TRBD1	TRBV7-9	TRBJ1-2	CASSTGSTGAWGYTF	TGTGCCAGCAGCACGGGATCGACAGGGGCTTGGGGCTACACCTTC
once	NA	TRBV9	TRBJ1-1	CASSIWGNTEAFF	TGTGCCAGCAGCATTTGGGGCAACACTGAAGCTTTCTTT
NA	TRBD1	TRBV28	TRBJ2-7	CASSPGGYEQYF	TGTGCCAGCAGTCCAGGGGGCTACGAGCAGTACTTC
NA	NA	TRBV27	TRBJ2-1	CASSLGLYNEQFF	TGTGCCAGCAGTTTGGGACTCTACAATGAGCAGTTCTTC
NA	NA	TRBV7-6	TRBJ2-2	CASSFWGQNTGELFF	TGTGCCAGCAGCTTTTGGGGACAGAACACCGGGGAGCTGTTTTTT
NA	NA	TRBV9	TRBJ2-3	CASSVAETSTDTQYF	TGTGCCAGCAGCGTAGCGGAGACTAGCACAGATACGCAGTATTTT
NA	NA	TRBV27	TRBJ2-2	CASSLRLPNTGELFF	TGTGCCAGCAGTTTAAGACTACCCAACACCGGGGAGCTGTTTTTT
NA	NA	TRBV7-9	TRBJ1-2	CASSLGQINYGYTF	TGTGCCAGCAGCTTAGGACAAATTAACTATGGCTACACCTTC
NA	NA	TRBV27	TRBJ2-7	CASSLKTGPLEQYF	TGTGCCAGCAGTTTAAAGACAGGCCCCCTCGAGCAGTACTTC
NA	NA	TRBV14	TRBJ1-2	CASSLWENYGYTF	TGTGCCAGCAGCCTTTGGGAGAACTATGGCTACACCTTC
NA	TRBD1	TRBV29-1	TRBJ2-1	CSVESTGGRNEQFF	TGCAGCGTTGAAAGCACAGGGGGCAGGAATGAGCAGTTCTTC
NA	TRBD1	TRBV5-1	TRBJ2-1	CASSASNRGWGEQFF	TGCGCCAGCAGCGCAAGCAACAGGGGGTGGGGTGAGCAGTTCTTC
NA	TRBD2	TRBV7-8	TRBJ2-7	CASSLLAGGPGFHEQYF	TGTGCCAGCAGCTTATTAGCGGGGGGGCCAGGTTTTCACGAGCAGTACTTC
NA	TRBD1	TRBV4-1	TRBJ1-2	CASSFKDRGYYGYTF	TGCGCCAGCAGCTTTAAGGACAGGGGCTACTATGGCTACACCTTC
NA	NA	TRBV7-9	TRBJ2-5	CASRELGETQYF	TGTGCCAGCCGGGAACTTGGGGAGACCCAGTACTTC
NA	TRBD2	TRBV4-2	TRBJ2-3	CASSQDYVLAGGPVADTQYF	TGTGCCAGCAGCCAAGATTATGTGCTAGCGGGGGGGCCCGTCGCAGATACGCAGTATTTT
NA	TRBD2	TRBV6-5	TRBJ2-5	CASSYGASGYQETQYF	TGTGCCAGCAGTTATGGAGCTAGCGGGTACCAAGAGACCCAGTACTTC
NA	TRBD1	TRBV19	TRBJ1-1	CASSLGGQGYTEAFF	TGTGCCAGTAGTCTAGGGGGACAGGGATACACTGAAGCTTTCTTT
NA	TRBD2	TRBV5-4	TRBJ2-3	CASSLSAGITDTQYF	TGTGCCAGCAGCTTGTCAGCGGGGATTACAGATACGCAGTATTTT
NA	NA	TRBV9	TRBJ2-3	CASSPGATSTDTQYF	TGTGCCAGCAGCCCAGGGGCGACTAGCACAGATACGCAGTATTTT
NA	NA	TRBV4-1	TRBJ1-5	CASSQGRLNSNQPQHF	TGCGCCAGCAGCCAAGGGAGGTTGAATAGCAATCAGCCCCAGCATTTT
NA	TRBD2	TRBV19	TRBJ2-1	CASKSGAYNEQFF	TGTGCCAGTAAGAGCGGGGCCTACAATGAGCAGTTCTTC
NA	TRBD1	TRBV11-2	TRBJ2-7	CASSFGQGTYEQYF	TGTGCCAGCAGCTTCGGACAGGGCACCTACGAGCAGTACTTC
NA	NA	TRBV7-9	TRBJ1-5	CASSSQTPLAAQHF	TGTGCCAGCAGCTCCCAGACCCCCCTCGCGGCCCAGCATTTT
NA	TRBD2	TRBV19	TRBJ2-7	CASSTSPGLAGNEQYF	TGTGCCAGTAGTACCTCCCCGGGACTAGCGGGAAACGAGCAGTACTTC
NA	TRBD1	TRBV7-6	TRBJ2-7	CASSAGTGPYEQYF	TGTGCCAGCAGCGCCGGGACAGGACCCTACGAGCAGTACTTC
NA	NA	TRBV4-1	TRBJ1-6	CASKLGQSSSPLHF	TGCGCCAGCAAATTGGGGCAGAGTAGCTCCCCCCTCCACTTT
NA	TRBD2	TRBV19	TRBJ2-1	CASSPGTSGWPYNEQFF	TGTGCCAGTAGTCCCGGGACTAGCGGGTGGCCCTACAATGAGCAGTTCTTC
few	NA	TRBV15	TRBJ1-1	CATSRGGDTEAFF	TGTGCCACCAGCAGAGGGGGAGACACTGAAGCTTTCTTT
few	NA	TRBV19	TRBJ1-1	CASSQATRANTEAFF	TGTGCCAGTAGTCAAGCCACGAGAGCAAACACTGAAGCTTTCTTT
NA	NA	TRBV7-6	TRBJ1-4	CASRRGTNEKLFF	TGTGCCAGCAGACGAGGCACTAATGAAAAACTGTTTTTT
NA	NA	TRBV7-5	TRBJ2-2	CVRSFRDRGRTIGELFF	TGTGTCAGAAGCTTCCGAGACAGGGGGCGGACGATCGGGGAGCTGTTTTTT
NA	TRBD2	TRBV9	TRBJ2-1	CASSVAAGEHLGEQFF	TGTGCCAGCAGCGTAGCAGCGGGAGAACATCTGGGTGAGCAGTTCTTC
NA	NA	TRBV19	TRBJ2-6	CASSISPSSGANVLTF	TGTGCCAGTAGTATAAGCCCAAGCTCTGGGGCCAACGTCCTGACTTTC
NA	TRBD2	TRBV27	TRBJ2-1	CASSLWGTSIEQFF	TGTGCCAGCAGTTTATGGGGGACTAGCATTGAGCAGTTCTTC
once	NA	TRBV7-9	TRBJ2-4	CASSPSLQNIQYF	TGTGCCAGCAGCCCGTCTCTCCAAAACATTCAGTACTTC
NA	TRBD2	TRBV4-3	TRBJ2-1	CASSQDAWEGLSSYNEQFF	TGCGCCAGCAGCCAGGATGCCTGGGAGGGCCTCAGCTCCTACAATGAGCAGTTCTTC
NA	TRBD2	TRBV12-5	TRBJ2-7	CASATSGPIYEQYF	TGTGCTAGTGCCACTAGCGGGCCGATCTACGAGCAGTACTTC
NA	NA	TRBV7-2	TRBJ1-1	CASSLVGGGTEAFF	TGTGCCAGCAGCTTAGTGGGGGGTGGGACTGAAGCTTTCTTT
NA	TRBD2	TRBV11-2	TRBJ2-7	CASSLTSGWYYEQYF	TGTGCCAGCAGCTTAACTAGCGGTTGGTACTACGAGCAGTACTTC
NA	TRBD1	TRBV19	TRBJ1-2	CASTPGQFNYGYTF	TGTGCCAGTACCCCGGGACAGTTTAACTATGGCTACACCTTC
NA	TRBD1	TRBV28	TRBJ1-5	CASNLQGANQPQHF	TGTGCCAGCAACCTCCAGGGGGCAAATCAGCCCCAGCATTTT
NA	TRBD2	TRBV5-1	TRBJ2-1	CASSERLAGLSQTNNEQFF	TGCGCCAGCAGCGAAAGACTAGCGGGCCTCTCCCAAACCAACAATGAGCAGTTCTTC
NA	NA	TRBV5-5	TRBJ2-7	CASSFFRQASYEQYF	TGTGCCAGCTCCTTTTTTCGACAGGCATCCTACGAGCAGTACTTC
NA	TRBD1	TRBV19	TRBJ1-2	CASSGTGGSGGYTF	TGTGCCAGTAGTGGGACAGGGGGGTCTGGAGGCTACACCTTC